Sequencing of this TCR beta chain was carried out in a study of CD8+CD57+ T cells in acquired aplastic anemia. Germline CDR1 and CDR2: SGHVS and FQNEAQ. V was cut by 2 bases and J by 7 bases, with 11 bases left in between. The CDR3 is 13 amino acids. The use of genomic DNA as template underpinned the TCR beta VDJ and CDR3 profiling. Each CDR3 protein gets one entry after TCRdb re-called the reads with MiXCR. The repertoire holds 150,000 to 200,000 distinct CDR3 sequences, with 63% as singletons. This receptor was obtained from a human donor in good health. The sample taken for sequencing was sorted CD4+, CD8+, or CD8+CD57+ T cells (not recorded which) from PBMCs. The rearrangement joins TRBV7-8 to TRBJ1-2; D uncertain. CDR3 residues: CASSLWIGSGYTF. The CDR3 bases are TGTGCCAGCAGCTTATGGATAGGCTCTGGCTACACCTTC.